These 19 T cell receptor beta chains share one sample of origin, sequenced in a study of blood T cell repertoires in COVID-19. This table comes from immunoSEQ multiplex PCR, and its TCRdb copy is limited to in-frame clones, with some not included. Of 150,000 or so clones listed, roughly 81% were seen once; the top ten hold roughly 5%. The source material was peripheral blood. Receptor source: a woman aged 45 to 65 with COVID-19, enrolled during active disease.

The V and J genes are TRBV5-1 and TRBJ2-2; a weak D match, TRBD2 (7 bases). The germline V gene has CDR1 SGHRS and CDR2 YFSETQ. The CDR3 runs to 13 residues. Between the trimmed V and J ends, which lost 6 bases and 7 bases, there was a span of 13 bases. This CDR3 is CASKGGDGGELFF. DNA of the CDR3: TGCGCCAGCAAAGGGGGGGACGGCGGGGAGCTGTTTTTT.

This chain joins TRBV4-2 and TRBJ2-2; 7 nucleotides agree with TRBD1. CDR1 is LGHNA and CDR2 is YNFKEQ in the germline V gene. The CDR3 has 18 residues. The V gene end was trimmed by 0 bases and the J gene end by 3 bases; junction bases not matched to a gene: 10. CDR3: CASSQDGDRTSHTGELFF. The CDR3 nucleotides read TGTGCCAGCAGCCAAGATGGGGACAGAACTTCCCACACCGGGGAGCTGTTTTTT.

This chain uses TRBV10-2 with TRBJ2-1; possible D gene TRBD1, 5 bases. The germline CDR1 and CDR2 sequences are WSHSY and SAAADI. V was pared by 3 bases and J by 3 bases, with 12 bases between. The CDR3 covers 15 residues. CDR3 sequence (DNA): TGCGCCAGCAGTGATGTCCAGGGATTCTACAATGAGCAGTTCTTC. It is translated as CASSDVQGFYNEQFF.

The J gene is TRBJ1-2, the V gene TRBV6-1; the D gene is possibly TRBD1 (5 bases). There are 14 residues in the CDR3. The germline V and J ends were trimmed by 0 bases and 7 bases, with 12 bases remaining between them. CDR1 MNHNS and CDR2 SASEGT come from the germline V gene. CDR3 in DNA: TGTGCCAGCAGTGAAGCGCCGGGGGGAAGTGGCTACACCTTC. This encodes CASSEAPGGSGYTF.

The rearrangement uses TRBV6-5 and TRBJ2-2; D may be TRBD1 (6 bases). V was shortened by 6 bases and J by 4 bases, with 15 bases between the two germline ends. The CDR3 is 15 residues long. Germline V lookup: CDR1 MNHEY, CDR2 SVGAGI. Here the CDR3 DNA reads TGTGCCAGCAGCCCCGCCCAGGGGATCACCGGGGAGCTGTTTTTT. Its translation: CASSPAQGITGELFF.

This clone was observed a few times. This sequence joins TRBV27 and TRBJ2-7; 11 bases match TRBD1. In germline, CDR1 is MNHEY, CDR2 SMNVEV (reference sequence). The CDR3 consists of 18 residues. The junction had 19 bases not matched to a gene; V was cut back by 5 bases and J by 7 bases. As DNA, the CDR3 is TGTGCCAGCAGTGATAGGACCCTGTTAGGACAGGGGGCTGTGGAGCAGTACTTC. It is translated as CASSDRTLLGQGAVEQYF.

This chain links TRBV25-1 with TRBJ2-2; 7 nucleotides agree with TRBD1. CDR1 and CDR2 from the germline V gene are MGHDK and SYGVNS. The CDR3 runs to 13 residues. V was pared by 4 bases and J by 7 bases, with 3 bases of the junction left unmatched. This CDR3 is CASSGQGIGELFF. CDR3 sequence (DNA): TGTGCCAGCAGTGGACAGGGAATCGGGGAGCTGTTTTTT.

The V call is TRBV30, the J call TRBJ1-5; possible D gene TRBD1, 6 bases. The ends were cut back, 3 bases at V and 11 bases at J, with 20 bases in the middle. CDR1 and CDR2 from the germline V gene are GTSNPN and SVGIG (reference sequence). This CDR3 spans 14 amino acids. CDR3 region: CAWRPTGPSRAQHF. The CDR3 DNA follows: TGTGCCTGGAGACCTACAGGGCCATCGAGAGCCCAGCATTTT.

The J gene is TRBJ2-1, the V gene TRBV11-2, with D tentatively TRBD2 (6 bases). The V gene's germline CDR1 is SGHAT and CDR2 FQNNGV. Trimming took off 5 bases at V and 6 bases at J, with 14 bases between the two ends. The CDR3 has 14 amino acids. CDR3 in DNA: TGTGCCAGCAGCCTCCTGACCGGGGGCAATGAGCAGTTCTTC. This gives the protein CASSLLTGGNEQFF.

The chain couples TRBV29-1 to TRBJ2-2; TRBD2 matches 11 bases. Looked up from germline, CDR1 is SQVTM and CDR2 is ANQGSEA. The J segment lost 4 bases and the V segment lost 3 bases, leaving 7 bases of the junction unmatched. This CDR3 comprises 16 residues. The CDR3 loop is CSVDPTTSGGTGELFF. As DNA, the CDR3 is TGCAGCGTTGACCCAACCACTAGCGGGGGCACCGGGGAGCTGTTTTTT.

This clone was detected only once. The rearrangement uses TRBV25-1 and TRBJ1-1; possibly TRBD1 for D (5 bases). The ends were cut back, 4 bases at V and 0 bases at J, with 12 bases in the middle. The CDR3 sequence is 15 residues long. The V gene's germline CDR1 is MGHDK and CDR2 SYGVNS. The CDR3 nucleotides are TGTGCCAGCAGTGCCAAACAGGCCCTGAACACTGAAGCTTTCTTT. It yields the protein CASSAKQALNTEAFF.

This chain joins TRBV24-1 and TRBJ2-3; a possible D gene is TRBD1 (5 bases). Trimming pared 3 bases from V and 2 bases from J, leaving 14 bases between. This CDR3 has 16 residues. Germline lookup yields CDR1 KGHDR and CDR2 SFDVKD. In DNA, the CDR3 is TGTGCCACCAGTGATGGGTTGGCAGGGCCCACAGATACGCAGTATTTT. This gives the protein CATSDGLAGPTDTQYF.

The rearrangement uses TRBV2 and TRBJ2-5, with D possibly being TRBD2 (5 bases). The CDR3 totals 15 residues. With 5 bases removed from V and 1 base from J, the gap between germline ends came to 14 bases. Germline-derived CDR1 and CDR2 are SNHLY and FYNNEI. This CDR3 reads CASSITPDFQETQYF. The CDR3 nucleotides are TGTGCCAGCAGTATCACCCCGGACTTCCAAGAGACCCAGTACTTC.

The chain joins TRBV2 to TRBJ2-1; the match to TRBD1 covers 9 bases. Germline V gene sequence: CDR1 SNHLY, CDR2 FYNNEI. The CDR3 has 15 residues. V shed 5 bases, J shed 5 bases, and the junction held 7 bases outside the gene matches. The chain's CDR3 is CASSSGQGGDNEQFF. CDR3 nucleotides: TGTGCCAGCAGTTCGGGACAGGGAGGCGACAATGAGCAGTTCTTC.

CDR3: CASSQVLENYGYTF. DNA for the CDR3: TGCGCCAGCAGCCAAGTTCTAGAGAACTATGGCTACACCTTC. The chain carries TRBV4-3 and TRBJ1-2; D remains ambiguous. Trimming removed 1 base from V and 2 bases from J, with 8 bases in between. Germline V gene data show CDR1 as LGHNA and CDR2 as YSLEER. The CDR3 has 14 amino acids.

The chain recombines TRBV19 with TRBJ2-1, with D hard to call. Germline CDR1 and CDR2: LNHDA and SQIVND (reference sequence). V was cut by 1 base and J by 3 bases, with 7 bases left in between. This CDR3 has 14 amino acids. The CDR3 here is CASSIAFLYNEQFF. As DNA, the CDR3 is TGTGCCAGTAGTATAGCCTTCCTCTACAATGAGCAGTTCTTC.

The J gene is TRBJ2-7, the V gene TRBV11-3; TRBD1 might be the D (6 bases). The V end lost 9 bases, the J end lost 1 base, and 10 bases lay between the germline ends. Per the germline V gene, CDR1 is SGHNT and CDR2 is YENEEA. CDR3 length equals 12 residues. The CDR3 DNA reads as TGTGCCAGTCGGCAGGGGTCCTACGAGCAGTACTTC. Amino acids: CASRQGSYEQYF.

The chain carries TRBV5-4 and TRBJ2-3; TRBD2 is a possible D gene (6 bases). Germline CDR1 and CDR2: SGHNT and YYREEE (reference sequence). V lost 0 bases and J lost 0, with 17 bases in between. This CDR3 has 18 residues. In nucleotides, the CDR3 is TGTGCCAGCAGCTTGGAAGGTAGCGGATTTATAAGCACAGATACGCAGTATTTT. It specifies CASSLEGSGFISTDTQYF.

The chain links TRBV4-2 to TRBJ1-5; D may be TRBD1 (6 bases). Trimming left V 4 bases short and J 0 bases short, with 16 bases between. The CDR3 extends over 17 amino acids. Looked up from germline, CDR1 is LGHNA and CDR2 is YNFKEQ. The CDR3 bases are TGTGCCAGCAGCCGGACTGGGGACACCTCTAGCAATCAGCCCCAGCATTTT. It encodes CASSRTGDTSSNQPQHF.